These T cell receptor beta chains were read from a single sample in a study of breast tumors, draining lymph nodes, adjacent tissues. Via MiXCR, TCRdb re-called the multiplex PCR reads, giving one row per CDR3 protein. The sample yields about 170,000 distinct CDR3 sequences, approximately 30% seen once. The sequencing sample was made of axillary lymph node tissue. The receptors derive from a female donor with breast cancer. Some clones in this sample may be carry-over from other donors' samples. Each CDR3 is given without its conserved first and last residue.

v_call: TRBV2; cdr3_aa: ASSEVGRASDGYT
v_call: TRBV20-1; cdr3_aa: SAGGSGGAANEQF
v_call: TRBV7-9; cdr3_aa: ASSLITSGGKDTQY
v_call: TRBV5-6; cdr3_aa: ASSLRGLGSYEQY
v_call: TRBV12-3/TRBV12-4; cdr3_aa: ASIRGRSNEQF
v_call: TRBV20-1; cdr3_aa: SARVVGQGKGSGYNEQY
v_call: TRBV28; cdr3_aa: ASSLAVGGGYT
v_call: TRBV12-5; cdr3_aa: ASGYSGDTEAF
v_call: TRBV3-1; cdr3_aa: ASSQNFQAGYT
v_call: TRBV5-1; cdr3_aa: ASNTGANVLT
v_call: TRBV4-1; cdr3_aa: ASSQRTSGGETQY
v_call: TRBV25-1; cdr3_aa: ASSERGTDTQY
v_call: TRBV30; cdr3_aa: AWSDLGGMVGYT
v_call: TRBV2; cdr3_aa: ASSGAANEKLF
v_call: TRBV6-5; cdr3_aa: ASSYVGTTGELF
v_call: TRBV7-9; cdr3_aa: ASSERGGGYT
v_call: TRBV27; cdr3_aa: ASSLSPPWLSGSYTQY
v_call: TRBV24-1; cdr3_aa: ATSGYGSYNEQF
v_call: TRBV11-2; cdr3_aa: ASSPQMGQGAQGNTEAF
v_call: TRBV12-3/TRBV12-4; cdr3_aa: ASSWTGPPNYGYT
v_call: TRBV9; cdr3_aa: ASSVGPENSPLH
v_call: TRBV5-1; cdr3_aa: ASSWTSGANVLT
v_call: TRBV11-1; cdr3_aa: ASSLGGTGREAF
v_call: TRBV6-2/TRBV6-3; cdr3_aa: AIARDTLAKNIQY
v_call: TRBV12-5; cdr3_aa: ASGQGTSGVNTGELF
v_call: TRBV12-3/TRBV12-4; cdr3_aa: ASSSGTGEGQPQH
v_call: TRBV20-1; cdr3_aa: SARNASDQNETQY
v_call: TRBV6-5; cdr3_aa: APSRGGKGPNEKLF
v_call: TRBV12-3/TRBV12-4; cdr3_aa: ASSFGGADEQF
v_call: TRBV5-1; cdr3_aa: ASSSVTGGSTGELF
v_call: TRBV4-3; cdr3_aa: ASSQGSTGPWGYT
v_call: TRBV12-3/TRBV12-4; cdr3_aa: ASSFQGAEGYT
v_call: TRBV20-1; cdr3_aa: SARRSERVAQH
v_call: TRBV6-2/TRBV6-3; cdr3_aa: ASSPEGASYEQY
v_call: TRBV27; cdr3_aa: ASSPGDVYGYA
v_call: TRBV2; cdr3_aa: ASLGGLGYT
v_call: TRBV7-7; cdr3_aa: ASSLTGVVQETQY
v_call: TRBV6-5; cdr3_aa: ASSYLGQSNTEAF
v_call: TRBV12-3/TRBV12-4; cdr3_aa: ASSRGSYGYT
v_call: TRBV7-9; cdr3_aa: ASSDLMRGARV
v_call: TRBV5-6; cdr3_aa: ASSFDRSSEQY
v_call: TRBV7-9; cdr3_aa: ASSFGQGETGELF
v_call: TRBV6-6; cdr3_aa: AVKRGTSYEQY
v_call: TRBV7-2; cdr3_aa: ASSLPSGYGYT
v_call: TRBV7-7; cdr3_aa: ASSLEAAGNNEQF
v_call: TRBV27; cdr3_aa: ASRRGGDYGYT
v_call: TRBV9; cdr3_aa: ASSSGQSNTGELF
v_call: TRBV29-1; cdr3_aa: NAWEGVADTEAF
v_call: TRBV7-9; cdr3_aa: ASSRWTANTGELF
v_call: TRBV28; cdr3_aa: ASSQPSGIFYEQY
v_call: TRBV24-1; cdr3_aa: ATSDRQGPVYNEQF